The rows below give T cell receptor beta chains drawn from one sample of a study of CD8 T cells in ankylosing spondylitis. TCRdb re-derived calls from the 5' RACE reads in MiXCR, one entry per CDR3 protein. In the table there are tens of thousands of distinct CDR3 sequences, about 7.8% of which are singletons. Material: blood, either unsorted or a sorted T cell fraction (not recorded which). The source of these receptors is a male donor with ankylosing spondylitis or in good health (not recorded which). CDR3s include the opening cysteine and the closing phenylalanine or tryptophan. The D gene is left open where the match is weak. Clone sizes are given selectively: once, few, many, or a class where the clone is expanded.

J	size	D	V	CDR3	DNA
TRBJ2-7	many	TRBD2	TRBV10-3	CAIRGLAGGSYEQYF	TGTGCCATCCGTGGACTAGCGGGAGGATCCTACGAGCAGTACTTC
TRBJ2-7	many	-	TRBV28	CATSSYEQYF	TGTGCCACTAGCTCCTACGAGCAGTACTTC
TRBJ2-1	many	-	TRBV5-6	CASSSPGLSSYNEQFF	TGTGCCAGCAGCTCACCGGGACTGAGCTCCTACAATGAGCAGTTCTTC
TRBJ1-4	many	-	TRBV6-1	CASSEAETGLLFF	TGTGCCAGCAGTGAAGCAGAAACGGGATTACTGTTTTTT
TRBJ2-3	many	TRBD1	TRBV27	CASSRIPGQKADTQYF	TGTGCCAGCAGCCGAATTCCGGGACAGAAGGCAGATACGCAGTATTTT
TRBJ2-7	-	-	TRBV20-1	CSANSVSYEQYF	TGCAGTGCTAACAGTGTTTCCTACGAGCAGTACTTC
TRBJ2-2	many	TRBD2	TRBV11-2	CASSLISGSKTGELFF	TGTGCCAGCAGCTTAATCAGCGGGAGTAAAACCGGGGAGCTGTTTTTT
TRBJ1-5	many	-	TRBV20-1	CSASHGDNQPQHF	TGCAGTGCTAGTCACGGAGACAATCAGCCCCAGCATTTT
TRBJ2-3	many	-	TRBV9	CASSVLPSDNTDTQYF	TGTGCCAGCAGCGTACTGCCTAGCGACAACACAGATACGCAGTATTTT
TRBJ2-5	few	-	TRBV13	CASSLAQEYQETQYF	TGTGCCAGCAGCTTAGCCCAGGAGTACCAAGAGACCCAGTACTTC
TRBJ2-1	-	-	TRBV6-1	CASSESVYSALNEQFF	TGTGCCAGCAGTGAATCGGTCTATTCGGCCTTGAATGAGCAGTTCTTC
TRBJ2-7	many	-	TRBV28	CASNGASFSYEQYF	TGTGCCAGCAACGGTGCCTCTTTCTCCTACGAGCAGTACTTC
TRBJ2-7	many	TRBD2	TRBV20-1	CSARDGGLAAYEQYF	TGCAGTGCTAGAGATGGGGGACTAGCGGCTTACGAGCAGTACTTC
TRBJ2-7	many	-	TRBV3-1	CASSQVGGSYEQYF	TGTGCCAGCAGCCAAGTAGGGGGCTCCTACGAGCAGTACTTC
TRBJ2-1	many	TRBD2	TRBV20-1	CSARRTSIDEQFF	TGCAGTGCTAGACGGACTAGCATCGATGAGCAGTTCTTC
TRBJ1-4	many	-	TRBV12-3/TRBV12-4	CASRETGVNEKLFF	TGTGCCAGCAGGGAAACAGGAGTTAATGAAAAACTGTTTTTT
TRBJ2-7	many	TRBD2	TRBV12-3/TRBV12-4	CASSPSGRAYEQYF	TGTGCCAGTTCCCCTAGCGGGAGGGCATACGAGCAGTACTTC
TRBJ2-2	many	-	TRBV4-2	CASSSPAERDTGELFF	TGTGCCAGCAGCTCCCCCGCGGAGAGGGACACCGGGGAGCTGTTTTTT
TRBJ2-5	many	-	TRBV6-4	CASSDKELGTQYF	TGTGCCAGCAGTGACAAGGAGCTGGGGACCCAGTACTTC
TRBJ2-1	many	TRBD1	TRBV5-1	CASSSNGQGAYNEQFF	TGCGCCAGCAGCTCAAACGGACAGGGGGCCTACAATGAGCAGTTCTTC
TRBJ2-5	few	TRBD1	TRBV28	CASRTGGQETQYF	TGTGCCAGCAGGACAGGGGGCCAAGAGACCCAGTACTTC
TRBJ2-1	many	TRBD2	TRBV12-3/TRBV12-4	CASSLGLAETYNEQFF	TGTGCCAGCAGTTTAGGGCTAGCGGAGACCTACAATGAGCAGTTCTTC
TRBJ1-1	few	TRBD1	TRBV5-1	CASSLPGQVSEAFF	TGCGCCAGCAGTTTACCGGGACAGGTGTCGGAAGCTTTCTTT
TRBJ2-7	many	-	TRBV29-1	CSVDLQGEQYF	TGCAGCGTGGACCTTCAGGGTGAGCAGTACTTC
TRBJ2-7	many	TRBD1	TRBV27	CASSPGTGVSYEQYF	TGTGCCAGCAGTCCGGGGACAGGGGTCTCCTACGAGCAGTACTTC
TRBJ1-4	many	-	TRBV6-1	CASSESGFEEKLFF	TGTGCCAGCAGTGAATCTGGGTTTGAAGAAAAACTGTTTTTT
TRBJ2-4	many	-	TRBV6-1	CASSEGELAKNIQYF	TGTGCCAGCAGTGAAGGGGAGCTAGCCAAAAACATTCAGTACTTC
TRBJ2-2	many	-	TRBV3-1	CASSPGTLNTGELFF	TGTGCCAGCAGCCCCGGGACGCTGAACACCGGGGAGCTGTTTTTT
TRBJ2-1	many	-	TRBV2	CASSEGRGGNEQFF	TGTGCCAGCAGTGAAGGTAGGGGCGGCAATGAGCAGTTCTTC
TRBJ1-6	few	-	TRBV15	CATRGDGKSYNSPLHF	TGTGCCACCCGTGGGGATGGGAAATCCTATAATTCACCCCTCCACTTT
TRBJ2-3	many	TRBD2	TRBV12-3/TRBV12-4	CASSFSPSGRADTQYF	TGTGCCAGCAGTTTTTCTCCGAGCGGGAGAGCAGATACGCAGTATTTT